A selection of T cell receptor beta chains follows, all from one sample in a study of blood T cell repertoires in COVID-19. Produced via immunoSEQ multiplex PCR; TCRdb's table is partial and in-frame only. The table records under 95,000 clones, over 80% of them present only once. Sequences were obtained from peripheral blood. The receptors come from an elderly woman with active or convalescent COVID-19. CDR3s include the opening cysteine and the closing phenylalanine or tryptophan. Only some rows state a clone size, as once, few, many or a class for expanded clones.

clone_size | j_call | v_call | cdr3_aa
NA | TRBJ1-5 | TRBV28 | CASSPLNQPQHF
NA | TRBJ2-7 | TRBV9 | CASSPLRSSSSYEQYF
NA | TRBJ2-1 | TRBV12-5 | CASGLSRTGLSNEQFF
NA | TRBJ2-3 | TRBV2 | CASRGRTGTDTQYF
NA | TRBJ1-2 | TRBV7-2 | CASSWTDYGYTF
NA | TRBJ2-2 | TRBV28 | CASSPPGLAGAIGELFF
NA | TRBJ1-2 | TRBV9 | CASSSTGVYTF
NA | TRBJ2-7 | TRBV27 | CASSLVGTGRREQYF
NA | TRBJ1-5 | TRBV6-2/TRBV6-3 | CASSYSMTGVVDQPQHF
NA | TRBJ1-5 | TRBV19 | CAISTGGNQPQHF
NA | TRBJ2-1 | TRBV5-4 | CASSFPSGSGNEQFF
NA | TRBJ2-5 | TRBV5-1 | CASSLDPARLRQETQYF
NA | TRBJ2-2 | TRBV3-1/TRBV3-2 | CASSQFGTANTGELFF
NA | TRBJ1-5 | TRBV19 | CASSTLTNQPQHF
NA | TRBJ2-4 | TRBV5-8 | CASTLRRNIQYF
few | TRBJ1-6 | TRBV9 | CASSVDSNNSPLHF
NA | TRBJ2-2 | TRBV7-6 | CASSLLGEANTGELFF
few | TRBJ2-1 | TRBV3-1/TRBV3-2 | CASSQWGDSDEQFF
NA | TRBJ2-5 | TRBV12-3/TRBV12-4 | CASSFTGRETQYF
NA | TRBJ1-3 | TRBV11-2 | CASSQDGQDLNTIYF
few | TRBJ1-4 | TRBV12-3/TRBV12-4 | CASSGEGKKLFF
NA | TRBJ2-5 | TRBV18 | CASSPLGTSGSETQYF
once | TRBJ2-1 | TRBV20-1 | CSASSTSGGINEQFF
NA | TRBJ1-4 | TRBV29-1 | CSVERITNEKLFF
once | TRBJ1-2 | TRBV6-2/TRBV6-3 | CASSYLGTGYGYTF
NA | TRBJ2-1 | TRBV7-8 | CASRTILRGTSEFF
NA | TRBJ2-2 | TRBV7-3 | CASSLNRDSNTGELFF
NA | TRBJ1-3 | TRBV9 | CASSVGVGGGYSGNTIYF
NA | TRBJ2-5 | TRBV6-6 | CASRSWGAETQYF
NA | TRBJ2-2 | TRBV6-1 | CASSEVVTRRAGELFF
NA | TRBJ2-5 | TRBV28 | CASSRDRATQETQYF
NA | TRBJ2-5 | TRBV24-1 | CATSLGRQRETQYF
once | TRBJ2-2 | TRBV2 | CASSERAVLNTGELFF
NA | TRBJ1-6 | TRBV19 | CASSISSPEVSPLHF
NA | TRBJ1-6 | TRBV7-2 | CASSSGGGNSPLHF
few | TRBJ2-7 | TRBV11-1 | CASSSGAYEQYF
NA | TRBJ2-3 | TRBV11-3 | CASSSSGSGGEYF
NA | TRBJ2-2 | TRBV7-2 | CASRSTGRTGELFF
NA | TRBJ2-2 | TRBV12-3/TRBV12-4 | CASRRVYGELFF
NA | TRBJ2-3 | TRBV7-3 | CASSFAGADTQYF
NA | TRBJ2-3 | TRBV9 | CASSVEPHYTDTQYF
NA | TRBJ2-5 | TRBV11-2 | CASSLRGGGAETQYF
NA | TRBJ2-3 | TRBV3-1/TRBV3-2 | CASSRTSLGTDTQYF
NA | TRBJ1-5 | TRBV28 | CASSLSGTSNQPQHF
NA | TRBJ1-6 | TRBV15 | CATSRDLRGYNSPLHF